The entry below describes one T cell receptor beta chain. Its matching antigen is unknown. The entry originates in a study of cytomegalovirus exposure and HLA in healthy donors. The study's findings and limits: In the analysis, some V segments, TRBV6-2 and TRBV6-3 included, were excluded as indistinguishable. CMV serostatus was the sole immune exposure information available.

The CDR3 consists of 15 residues. The germline V gene has CDR1 SGHDN and CDR2 FVKESK. The V gene end was trimmed by 3 bases and the J gene end by 1 base; junction bases not matched to a gene: 5. 13 Jbeta primers and 60 Vbeta primers were used for the PCR. TCRdb's table, derived via immunoSEQ multiplex PCR, lists solely in-frame clones and lacks some. The sample comprises approximately 170,000 clones, roughly 75% of which are singletons, and around 4.6% rests with the top ten. Sequencing was performed on PBMCs. The chain links TRBV14 to TRBJ1-1, with TRBD1 matching 7 bases. This sequence was found in a male donor in good health and CMV-seronegative. The CDR3 reads CASSHLTGTNTEAFF. For the CDR3, the DNA is TGTGCCAGCAGCCACCTGACAGGGACGAACACTGAAGCTTTCTTT. The full variable domain, its missing parts supplied by reference TRBV14 and TRBJ1-1, is EAGVTQFPSHSVIEKGQTVTLRCDPISGHDNLYWYRRVMGKEIKFLLHFVKESKQDESGMPNNRFLAERTGGTYSTLKVQPAELEDSGVYFCASSHLTGTNTEAFFGQGTRLTVV.